This T cell receptor (beta chain) was sequenced for a study of T cells in Graves' hyperthyroidism and ophthalmopathy. Study-level findings and limits: A 13 V-J signature model discriminated ophthalmopathy versus stable hyperthyroidism.

This clonotype showed up many times. Its specificity is not known. Germline-derived CDR1 and CDR2 are GTSNPN and SVGIG (reference sequence). Unmatched junction bases numbered 1, after V lost 0 bases and J lost 3 bases. The CDR3 is 14 residues long. Amplification of TCR beta CDR3 regions used RNA as the template. HTBI primers were the set used in a first-round RT-PCR of the TCR CDR3. TCRdb reanalysed the multiplex PCR reads using MiXCR and keeps one entry per CDR3 protein. This sample yields around 600,000 distinct CDR3 sequences, of which more than 13% are seen a single time; over 6% belongs to the top ten.

The specimen sequenced was blood. This clonotype was obtained from a woman aged 18-30 years with Graves' ophthalmopathy. The V and J genes are TRBV30 and TRBJ2-7; TRBD1 agrees at 11 bases. The CDR3 loop is CAWSVGQGVYEQYF. The CDR3 bases are TGTGCCTGGAGTGTGGGACAGGGGGTCTACGAGCAGTACTTC. Drawing the rest from reference TRBV30 and TRBJ2-7, the complete variable domain is SQTIHQWPATLVQPVGSPLSLECTVEGTSNPNLYWYRQAAGRGLQLLFYSVGIGQISSEVPQNLSASRPQDRQFILSSKKLLLSDSGFYLCAWSVGQGVYEQYFGPGTRLTVT.